The source of this TCR beta chain is a study of radiotherapy plus CTLA-4 blockade in lung cancer. On the study more broadly: Among patients, roughly 17% showed objective responses, and around 30% had disease control. Findings and caveats of the study: Subsequent to radiotherapy plus ipilimumab, tumor-derived TCR clones underwent expansion in blood. Reportedly, early blood T cell clone dynamics best predicted response, with interferon-beta.

There are 15 residues in the CDR3. Germline lookup yields CDR1 SSHAT and CDR2 FNYEAQ (reference sequence). CTLA-4 blockade with ipilimumab, together with focal radiation, was given to patients with chemo-refractory metastatic non-small-cell lung cancer. Libraries were prepared by immunoSEQ multiplex PCR; TCRdb keeps only in-frame clonotypes and omits some of them. Of around 30,000 clones in the sample, 60% to 80% were seen once. Remarks on this clone: The antigen is unknown. Germline is not matched at one junction end, which may reflect a read error.

The chain links TRBV7-7 to TRBJ2-3, with 11 nucleotides matching TRBD2. The sequence came from a human donor with non-small cell lung cancer whose response to radiotherapy plus ipilimumab could not be evaluated. The input for sequencing was peripheral blood, taken from a patient treated with radiotherapy plus ipilimumab. CDR3 DNA: TGTGCTAGCAGCTCGGGACTAGCGGTAGTAGATACGCAGTATTTT. Translation: CASSSGLAVVDTQYF.